These 16 T cell receptor beta chains came from one sample sequenced in a study of blood T cell repertoires in COVID-19. Assay: immunoSEQ multiplex PCR; the TCRdb copy retains only in-frame clones and omits some. The table has about 200,000 clones, 80% to 90% seen once. The specimen was PBMCs or T cells enriched from blood (not recorded which). Source of these receptors: a woman between 40 and 55 years old with acute COVID-19.

The rearrangement joins TRBV27 to TRBJ2-1; 7 bases are shared with TRBD2. The junction had 8 bases not matched to a gene; V was cut back by 5 bases and J by 1 base. Germline CDR1 reads MNHEY; CDR2 reads SMNVEV (reference sequence). The CDR3 spans 16 residues. CDR3 residues: CASSPPRELSYNEQFF. CDR3 nucleotides: TGTGCCAGCAGTCCCCCGCGGGAGTTGTCCTACAATGAGCAGTTCTTC.

The V call is TRBV19, the J call TRBJ2-1; 8 positions agree with TRBD2. The CDR3 loop spans 15 amino acids. Germline CDR1 is LNHDA and CDR2 is SQIVND (reference sequence). With V trimmed by 6 bases and J by 2 bases, 6 bases remained unmatched. The CDR3 sequence is CASSVIAGPYNEQFF. In nucleotides, the CDR3 is TGTGCCAGTAGCGTCATAGCGGGACCCTACAATGAGCAGTTCTTC.

CDR3: CASSPSSDRAGGYTF. As DNA, the CDR3 is TGTGCCAGCAGTCCCTCCTCCGACAGGGCGGGGGGCTACACCTTC. The chain carries TRBV28 and TRBJ1-2, with TRBD1 identical over 7 bases. The germline CDR1 and CDR2 sequences are MDHEN and SYDVKM. J gave up 8 bases and V 5 bases, and 14 bases lay outside the gene matches. This CDR3 has 15 residues.

The chain links TRBV28 to TRBJ1-5, with 7 bases fitting TRBD1. CDR3 size: 16 residues. The germline V gene has CDR1 MDHEN and CDR2 SYDVKM. The J segment lost 0 bases and the V segment lost 5 bases, leaving 7 bases of the junction unmatched. The DNA of the CDR3 is TGTGCCAGCAGTGCTGGGACAGCACCTAGCAATCAGCCCCAGCATTTT. Its protein is CASSAGTAPSNQPQHF.

This clone was detected only a few times. This rearrangement joins TRBV19 to TRBJ2-2, with D tentatively TRBD2 (6 bases). In germline, CDR1 is LNHDA, CDR2 SQIVND (reference sequence). V gave up 10 bases and J gave up 7 bases, with 13 bases separating them. The CDR3 length is 12 residues. This CDR3 reads CATGWRGGELFF. The CDR3 coding sequence is TGTGCCACCGGTTGGCGGGGCGGGGAGCTGTTTTTT.

The V and J genes are TRBV3-1 (or the pseudogene TRBV3-2) and TRBJ2-6; 9 bases line up with TRBD2. The CDR3 totals 19 residues. V was pared by 1 base and J by 0 bases, with 7 bases of the junction left unmatched. Per germline, CDR1 LGHDT and CDR2 YNNKEL (reference sequence). The CDR3, as DNA: TGTGCCAGCAGCCAAGTGGGGGGTAGCGGGAGCTCTGGGGCCAACGTCCTGACTTTC. Protein: CASSQVGGSGSSGANVLTF.

Remarks on this clone: The junction does not match germline at one end; this may be a read error. The V and J genes are TRBV3-1 (or the pseudogene TRBV3-2) and TRBJ2-7; the D gene is possibly TRBD2 (7 bases). The CDR3 is 11 amino acids. Looked up from germline, CDR1 is LGHDT and CDR2 is YNNKEL (reference sequence). DNA of the CDR3: TGTGCCTGCAGAGGGGGGGCCGAGCAGTACTTC. This encodes CACRGGAEQYF.

The V call is TRBV28, the J call TRBJ2-7, with D possibly TRBD2 on 5 matching bases. Germline assignment: CDR1 MDHEN and CDR2 SYDVKM. The CDR3 is made up of 13 amino acids. Trimming removed 5 bases from V and 4 bases from J, with 12 bases in between. The DNA of the CDR3 is TGTGCCAGCAGTCGTGGAGGATCATACGAGCAGTACTTC. Protein: CASSRGGSYEQYF.

The chain employs TRBV6-6 and TRBJ1-5; 10 bases agree with TRBD1. V lost 2 bases and J lost 5; bases outside the gene matches: 6. CDR1 and CDR2 (germline): MNHNY, SVGAGI (reference sequence). This CDR3 comprises 16 residues. The CDR3 nucleotides read TGTGCCAGCAGTTACCTGGACAGGGGGTACGATCAGCCCCAGCATTTT. It is translated as CASSYLDRGYDQPQHF.

Comment on this clone: This sample includes further DNA sequences coding for the same CDR3. CDR3 region: CASSSQGGEKLFF. Here the CDR3 DNA reads TGTGCCAGCAGTTCACAGGGTGGGGAAAAACTGTTTTTT. V usage is TRBV6-5 and J usage is TRBJ1-4; the D gene is possibly TRBD1 (6 bases). V was pared by 4 bases and J by 8 bases, with 11 bases between. The CDR3 is made up of 13 amino acids. Germline CDR1 and CDR2: MNHEY and SVGAGI.

The V gene is TRBV18, the J gene TRBJ1-2; tentatively, D is TRBD1 (6 bases). The CDR3 consists of 14 residues. V was shortened by 2 bases and J by 5 bases, with 12 bases between the two germline ends. CDR1 and CDR2 (germline): KGHSH, LQKENI. The chain's CDR3 is CASSPIEGGYGYTF. In DNA, the CDR3 is TGTGCCAGCTCACCAATTGAGGGGGGGTATGGCTACACCTTC.

The CDR3 nucleotides are TGCAGCGTGACAGCTACCTATGGCTACACCTTC. This sequence encodes CSVTATYGYTF. V is TRBV29-1 and J is TRBJ1-2; possible D gene TRBD1, 5 bases. Germline V gives CDR1 SQVTM, CDR2 ANQGSEA. The CDR3 totals 11 residues. The germline V and J ends were trimmed by 6 bases and 4 bases, with 9 bases remaining between them.

The rearrangement joins TRBV28 to TRBJ2-1, with D hard to call. The CDR3 covers 15 residues. V was trimmed by 5 bases and J by 2 bases, leaving 13 bases between them. CDR1 is MDHEN and CDR2 is SYDVKM in the germline V gene. The CDR3 spells CASSILSTPYNEQFF. CDR3 sequence (DNA): TGTGCCAGCAGTATCTTATCTACCCCCTACAATGAGCAGTTCTTC.

This sequence joins TRBV19 and TRBJ1-4; D is unresolved. Germline loops: CDR1 LNHDA, CDR2 SQIVND (reference sequence). Trimming stripped 3 bases from V and 8 bases from J, with 10 bases between. The CDR3 length is 13 residues. The CDR3 here is CASSISRLEKLFF. CDR3 coding DNA: TGTGCCAGTAGTATTTCAAGACTGGAAAAACTGTTTTTT.

V usage is TRBV13 and J usage is TRBJ2-1, with D perhaps matching TRBD1 (5 bases). The V gene lost 5 bases and the J gene lost 0 bases, with 14 bases spanning the gap. The CDR3 length is 16 residues. Germline values: CDR1 PRHDT, CDR2 FYEKMQ (reference sequence). The CDR3 reads CASSPPGASSYNEQFF. CDR3 coding DNA: TGTGCCAGCAGCCCTCCTGGGGCAAGCTCCTACAATGAGCAGTTCTTC.

The genes are TRBV6-5 and TRBJ1-1, with a possible D match to TRBD1 (5 bases). The germline V and J ends were trimmed by 10 bases and 4 bases, with 19 bases remaining between them. Germline V lookup: CDR1 MNHEY, CDR2 SVGAGI. The CDR3 runs to 14 residues. This CDR3 reads CATMRQLESTEAFF. Written as DNA, the CDR3 is TGTGCCACGATGAGACAGTTAGAAAGCACTGAAGCTTTCTTT.